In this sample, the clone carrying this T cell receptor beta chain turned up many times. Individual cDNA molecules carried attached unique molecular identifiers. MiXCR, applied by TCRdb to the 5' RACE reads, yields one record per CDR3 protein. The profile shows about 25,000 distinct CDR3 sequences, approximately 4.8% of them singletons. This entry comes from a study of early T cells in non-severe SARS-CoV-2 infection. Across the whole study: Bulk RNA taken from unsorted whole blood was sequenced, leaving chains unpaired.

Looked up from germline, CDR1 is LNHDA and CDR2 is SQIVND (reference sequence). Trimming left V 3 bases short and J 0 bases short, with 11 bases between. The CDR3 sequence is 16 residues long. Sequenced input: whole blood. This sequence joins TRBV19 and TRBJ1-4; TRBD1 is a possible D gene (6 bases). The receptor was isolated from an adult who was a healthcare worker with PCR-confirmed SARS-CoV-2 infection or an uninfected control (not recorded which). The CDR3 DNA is TGTGCCAGTAGTATCAACAGGGTTACAACTAATGAAAAACTGTTTTTT. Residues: CASSINRVTTNEKLFF.